This TCR beta chain comes out of a study of blood T cell repertoires in COVID-19. Study-wide background: The United States, Italy and Spain supplied acute and convalescent COVID-19 samples. Sources were T cells, B-cell-depleted T cells, or PBMCs; the material itself was cDNA or gDNA.

Original processing notes: Reference gene primer amplification yielded estimated nucleated cell counts. The assay was immunoSEQ multiplex PCR, and TCRdb's table has in-frame clones only and misses some. Clone size and the V and J calls come from that table; the DNA yielded D and trimming. This table holds over 100,000 clones, 80% found once. V lost 7 bases, J lost 6 bases, and 25 bases lay in between. The germline V gene encodes CDR1 SGHTA and CDR2 FQGNSA. This CDR3 comprises 17 residues. This clone was seen a single time. This TCR was sampled from a human donor in a cohort sampled during active or convalescent COVID-19. V usage is TRBV7-2 and J usage is TRBJ2-1, with a possible D match to TRBD2 (5 bases). Material for sequencing was peripheral blood. CDR3 sequence: CASTRLTTLLDRNEQFF. The CDR3, as DNA: TGTGCCAGCACCAGACTTACCACGCTACTAGATCGCAATGAGCAGTTCTTC.